The next 2 T cell receptor beta chains were all read from a single sample in a study of blood T cell repertoires in COVID-19. The method was immunoSEQ multiplex PCR; TCRdb's version includes in-frame clones alone and lacks a portion of them. Of 300,000 or so clones listed, just under 90% are singletons. The sequenced sample consisted of peripheral blood. All receptors derive from a woman aged 40 to 50 with acute or convalescent COVID-19.

The table lists this clone with a count of one. This sequence joins TRBV5-4 and TRBJ1-4; perhaps TRBD1 as D (5 bases). V lost 2 bases and J lost 8, with 13 bases in between. Germline V gives CDR1 SGHNT, CDR2 YYREEE (reference sequence). The CDR3 is 14 residues long. CDR3 amino acids: CASSFGGSYEKLFF. As DNA, the CDR3 is TGTGCCAGCAGCTTCGGGGGTTCTTACGAAAAACTGTTTTTT.

The J gene is TRBJ1-1, the V gene TRBV18; D gene uncertain. The CDR3 contains 13 residues. Trimming took 0 bases from V and 8 from J, leaving 10 bases between them. In germline, CDR1 is KGHSH, CDR2 LQKENI. DNA for the CDR3: TGTGCCAGCTCACCACCTGGATCCGGGGAAGCTTTCTTT. This sequence encodes CASSPPGSGEAFF.